This T cell receptor beta chain appears in the sequencing data of a study of T-cell reconstitution after alpha-beta-depleted transplantation in children. General study points: Surviving recipient cells, namely T cells and thymic progenitors, were the source of high day-60 TCRbeta diversity in some patients.

Worth noting for this clonotype: What it binds is unknown.

For TCRbeta, the library was prepared with unique molecular identifiers. MiXCR, applied by TCRdb to the PCR reads, yields one record per CDR3 protein. The data show about 900,000 distinct CDR3 sequences, with about 26% seen just once and 25% to 35% held by the top ten. The TCR originated in a boy younger than two who had a stem cell transplant for SCID, so the T cells may come from the graft donor. Sequenced material: PBMCs, mostly from graft donor cells, taken 360 days after TCRalphabeta/CD19-depleted stem cell transplant.

As DNA, the CDR3 is TGTGCCAGCAGCTTAGCTAGTCCTGTATTGCCTCTTTTTCTAGCCAAAAACATTCAGTACTTC. Translation: CASSLASPVLPLFLAKNIQYF. The chain has TRBV7-6 and TRBJ2-4, with D unclear. This CDR3 spans 21 amino acids. The germline V gene has CDR1 SGHVS and CDR2 FNYEAQ. V dropped 0 bases and J dropped 0 bases, with 24 bases sitting between them.